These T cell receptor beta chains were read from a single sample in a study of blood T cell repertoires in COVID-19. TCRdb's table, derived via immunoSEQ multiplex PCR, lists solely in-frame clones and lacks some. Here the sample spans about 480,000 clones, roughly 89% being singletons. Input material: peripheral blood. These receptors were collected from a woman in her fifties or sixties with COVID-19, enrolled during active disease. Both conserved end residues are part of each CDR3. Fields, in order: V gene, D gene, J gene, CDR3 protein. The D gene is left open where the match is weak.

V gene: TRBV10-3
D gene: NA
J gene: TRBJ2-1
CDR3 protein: CAISDLGNEQFF

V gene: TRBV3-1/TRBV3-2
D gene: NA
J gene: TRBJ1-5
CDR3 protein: CASSLGGSSNQPQHF

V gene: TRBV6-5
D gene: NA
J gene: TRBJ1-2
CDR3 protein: CASSLLGDPYGYTF

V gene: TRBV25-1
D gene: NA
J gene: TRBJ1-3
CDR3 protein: CASSDGHFGNTIYF

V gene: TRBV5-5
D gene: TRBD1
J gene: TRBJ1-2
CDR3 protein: CASSFSGGNYGYTF

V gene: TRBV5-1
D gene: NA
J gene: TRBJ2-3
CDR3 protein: CASSYDGGGGTDTQYF

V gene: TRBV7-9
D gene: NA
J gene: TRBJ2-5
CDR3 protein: CASSSTEEQETQYF

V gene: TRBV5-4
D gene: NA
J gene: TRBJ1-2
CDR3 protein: CASSLELDYYGYTF

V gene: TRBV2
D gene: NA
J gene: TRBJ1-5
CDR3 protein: CASRSEQDQPQHF

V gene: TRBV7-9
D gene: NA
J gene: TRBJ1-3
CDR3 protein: CASSIGSGGTVLRNTIYF

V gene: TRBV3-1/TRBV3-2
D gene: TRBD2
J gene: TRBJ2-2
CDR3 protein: CASSPTSGGPYTGELFF

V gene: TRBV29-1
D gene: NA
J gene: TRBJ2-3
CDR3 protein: CRAGGRTTITDTQYF

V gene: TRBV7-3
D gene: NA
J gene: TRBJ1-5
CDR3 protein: CASSFTTGKNQPQHF

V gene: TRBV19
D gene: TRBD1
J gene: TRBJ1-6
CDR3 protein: CASSRDSWNSPLHF

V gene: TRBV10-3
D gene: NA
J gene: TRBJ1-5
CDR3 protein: CAISPEVNQPQHF

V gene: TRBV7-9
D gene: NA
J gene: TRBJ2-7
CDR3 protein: CASSLEGSASYEQYF

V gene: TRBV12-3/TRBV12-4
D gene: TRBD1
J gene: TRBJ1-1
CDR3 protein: CASSRTGDTEAFF

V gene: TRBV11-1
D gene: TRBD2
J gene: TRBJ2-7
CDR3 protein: CASSLTSGGAHEQYF

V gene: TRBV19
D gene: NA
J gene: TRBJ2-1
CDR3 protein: CASSIVGVNEQFF

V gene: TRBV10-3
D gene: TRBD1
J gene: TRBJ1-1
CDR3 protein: CAISDGQGFPEAFF

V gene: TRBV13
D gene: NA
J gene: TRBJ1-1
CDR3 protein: CASSPGGTEAFF

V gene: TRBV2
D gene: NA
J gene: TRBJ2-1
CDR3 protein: CASSVVTGFGNEQFF

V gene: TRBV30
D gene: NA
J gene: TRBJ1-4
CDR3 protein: CAWSIREEKLFF

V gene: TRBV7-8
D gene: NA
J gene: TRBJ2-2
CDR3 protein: CASSSRPRGNTGELFF

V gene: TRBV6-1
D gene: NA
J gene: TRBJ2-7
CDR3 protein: CASSERGPTYEQYF

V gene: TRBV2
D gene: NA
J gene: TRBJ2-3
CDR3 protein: CASSEAGGHSFTDTQYF

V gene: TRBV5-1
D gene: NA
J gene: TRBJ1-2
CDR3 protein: CASSLEVRGNYGYTF

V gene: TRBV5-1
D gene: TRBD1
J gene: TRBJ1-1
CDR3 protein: CASSADRGEAFF

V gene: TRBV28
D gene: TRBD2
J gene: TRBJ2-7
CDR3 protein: CASSPPGLGYEQYF

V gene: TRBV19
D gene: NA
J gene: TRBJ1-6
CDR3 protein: CASSILGSGGFGQYNSPLHF

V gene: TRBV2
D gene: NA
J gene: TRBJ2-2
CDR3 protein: CASSRDSNTGELFF

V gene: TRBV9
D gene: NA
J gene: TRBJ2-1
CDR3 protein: CASSVASRGNGEQFF

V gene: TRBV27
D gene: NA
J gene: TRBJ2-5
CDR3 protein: CASGSREETQYF

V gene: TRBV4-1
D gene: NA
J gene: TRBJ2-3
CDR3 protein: CASSRSVGGSTDTQYF

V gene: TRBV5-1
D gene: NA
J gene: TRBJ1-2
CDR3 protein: CASSLFGQGLYYGYTF

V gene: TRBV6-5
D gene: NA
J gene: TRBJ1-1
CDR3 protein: CASSPRQPNTEAFF

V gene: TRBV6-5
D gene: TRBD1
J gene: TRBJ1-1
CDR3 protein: CASIRLSGQRPEAFF

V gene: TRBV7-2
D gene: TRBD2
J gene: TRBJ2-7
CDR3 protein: CASSLGRLTSGDF

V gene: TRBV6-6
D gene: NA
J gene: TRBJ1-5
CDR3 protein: CATWTAYNQPQHF

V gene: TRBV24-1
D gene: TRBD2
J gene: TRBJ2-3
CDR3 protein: CATSDWSGDTDTQYF

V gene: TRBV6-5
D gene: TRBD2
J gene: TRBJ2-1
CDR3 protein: CASSYSGLAAEQFF

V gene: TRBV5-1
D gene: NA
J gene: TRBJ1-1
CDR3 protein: CASSPQGRDTEAFF

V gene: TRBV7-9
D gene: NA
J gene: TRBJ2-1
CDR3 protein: CASSPTHEDNEQFF

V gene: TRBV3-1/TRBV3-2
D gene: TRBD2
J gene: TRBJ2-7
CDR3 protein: CASSGGLAGGTYEQYF

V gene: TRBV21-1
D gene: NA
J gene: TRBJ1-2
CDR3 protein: CASSKWPGDGYTF

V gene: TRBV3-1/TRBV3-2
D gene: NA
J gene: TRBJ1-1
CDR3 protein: CASSRVGRTEAFF

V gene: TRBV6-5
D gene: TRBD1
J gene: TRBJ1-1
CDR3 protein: CASSSTGTVNTEAFF

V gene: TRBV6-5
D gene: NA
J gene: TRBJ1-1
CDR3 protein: CASSTSEGAFF

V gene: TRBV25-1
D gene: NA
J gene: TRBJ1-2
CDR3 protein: CASRGSNAGGYTF

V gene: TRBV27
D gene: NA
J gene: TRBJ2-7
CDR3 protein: CASSSRGGGAYEQYF

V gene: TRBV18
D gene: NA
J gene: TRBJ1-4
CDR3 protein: CASSPARGGEKLFF

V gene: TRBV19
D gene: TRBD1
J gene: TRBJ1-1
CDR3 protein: CATQADRGRTEAFF

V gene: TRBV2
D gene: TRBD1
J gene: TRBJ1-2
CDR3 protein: CASSEGGTGYGYTF

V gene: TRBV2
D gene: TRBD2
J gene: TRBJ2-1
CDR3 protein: CASRERGDPYNEQFF

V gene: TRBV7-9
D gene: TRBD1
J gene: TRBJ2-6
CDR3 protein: CASSRGTGETGANVLTF